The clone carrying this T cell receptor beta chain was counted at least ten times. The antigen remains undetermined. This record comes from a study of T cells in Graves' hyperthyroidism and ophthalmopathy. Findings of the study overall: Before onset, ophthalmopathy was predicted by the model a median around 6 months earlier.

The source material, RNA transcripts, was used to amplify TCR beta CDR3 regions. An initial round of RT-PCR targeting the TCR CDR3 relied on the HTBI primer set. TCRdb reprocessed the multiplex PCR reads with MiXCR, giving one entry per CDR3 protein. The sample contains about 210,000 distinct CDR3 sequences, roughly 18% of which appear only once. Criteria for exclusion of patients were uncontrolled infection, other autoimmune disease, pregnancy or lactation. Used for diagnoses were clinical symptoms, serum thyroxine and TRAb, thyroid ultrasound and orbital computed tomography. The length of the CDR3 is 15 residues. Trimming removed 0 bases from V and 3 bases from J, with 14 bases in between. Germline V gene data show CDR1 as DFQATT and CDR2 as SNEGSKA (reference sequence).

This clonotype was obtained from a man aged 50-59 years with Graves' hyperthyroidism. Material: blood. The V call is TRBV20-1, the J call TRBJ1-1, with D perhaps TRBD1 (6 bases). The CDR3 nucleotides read TGCAGTGCTAGAGATCGCGGGGGCGCAGACACTGAAGCTTTCTTT. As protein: CSARDRGGADTEAFF.